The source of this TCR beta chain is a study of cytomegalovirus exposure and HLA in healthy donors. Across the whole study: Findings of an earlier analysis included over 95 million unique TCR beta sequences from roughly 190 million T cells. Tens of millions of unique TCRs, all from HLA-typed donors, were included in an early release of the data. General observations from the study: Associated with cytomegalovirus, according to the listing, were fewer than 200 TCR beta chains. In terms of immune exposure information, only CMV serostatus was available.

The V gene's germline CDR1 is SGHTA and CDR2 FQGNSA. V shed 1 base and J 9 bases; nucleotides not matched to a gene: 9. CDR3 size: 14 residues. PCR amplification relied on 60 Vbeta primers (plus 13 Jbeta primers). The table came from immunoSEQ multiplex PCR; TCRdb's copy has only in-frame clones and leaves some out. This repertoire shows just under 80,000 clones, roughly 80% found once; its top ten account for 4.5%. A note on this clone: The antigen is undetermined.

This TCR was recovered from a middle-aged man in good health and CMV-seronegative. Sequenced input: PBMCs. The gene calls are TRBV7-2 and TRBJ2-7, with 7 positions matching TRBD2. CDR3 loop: CASSLVPASGGQYF. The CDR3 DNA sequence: TGTGCCAGCAGCTTAGTCCCCGCTAGCGGAGGGCAGTACTTC.